A selection of T cell receptor beta chains follows, all from one sample in a study of blood T cell repertoires in COVID-19. TCRdb's copy holds only in-frame clones and misses some; the assay was immunoSEQ multiplex PCR. The sample carries roughly 120,000 clones, about 88% recorded once. Specimen: peripheral blood. These receptors originate from a man between 45 and 60 years old with active COVID-19. CDR3s include the opening cysteine and the closing phenylalanine or tryptophan. Fields, in order: V gene, J gene, clone size, D gene, CDR3 protein, CDR3 DNA. A D gene is named only where the DNA matches it firmly. A row's size may be missing; if present it is once, few, many or a size class.

>TRBV7-3|TRBJ2-3|-|-
CASSPNSGQGGSDTQYF
TGTGCCAGCAGCCCAAACAGTGGCCAGGGGGGTTCAGATACGCAGTATTTT
>TRBV7-9|TRBJ2-3|-|-
CASSLESGWTDTQYF
TGTGCCAGCAGCTTAGAATCAGGGTGGACAGATACGCAGTATTTT
>TRBV19|TRBJ1-5|-|-
CASSITGLQAQPQHF
TGTGCCAGTAGTATCACAGGGCTCCAGGCTCAGCCCCAGCATTTT
>TRBV4-1|TRBJ2-7|-|-
CASSPDSPNYEQYF
TGCGCCAGCAGCCCAGACAGTCCCAACTACGAGCAGTACTTC
>TRBV19|TRBJ2-1|few|-
CASTDRNEQFF
TGTGCCAGTACCGATAGAAATGAGCAGTTCTTC
>TRBV27|TRBJ2-5|-|TRBD2
CASSYKRGVQETQYF
TGTGCCAGCAGTTACAAGCGGGGGGTCCAAGAGACCCAGTACTTC
>TRBV11-2|TRBJ2-5|-|TRBD1
CASSRDRVETQYF
TGTGCCAGCAGCAGGGACAGGGTGGAGACCCAGTACTTC
>TRBV15|TRBJ1-6|-|-
CATSRASDSPLHF
TGTGCCACCAGCAGAGCCTCGGATTCACCCCTCCACTTT
>TRBV7-9|TRBJ1-6|few|-
CASSSGWNSPLHF
TGTGCCAGCAGCTCAGGGTGGAATTCACCCCTCCACTTT
>TRBV29-1|TRBJ1-3|-|TRBD1
CSVQRGTGAGNTIYF
TGCAGCGTCCAGAGGGGAACAGGGGCCGGAAACACCATATATTTT
>TRBV7-3|TRBJ2-1|-|-
CASSPGTGNEQFF
TGTGCCAGCAGCCCCGGGACTGGGAATGAGCAGTTCTTC
>TRBV2|TRBJ1-2|once|-
CASREGAGGHLNYGYTF
TGTGCCAGCAGAGAAGGTGCAGGCGGGCACCTTAACTATGGCTACACCTTC
>TRBV9|TRBJ2-3|-|TRBD2
CASSLIAGATDTQYF
TGTGCCAGCAGCTTAATTGCGGGAGCCACAGATACGCAGTATTTT
>TRBV6-6|TRBJ1-3|-|TRBD1
CASSYQDRGPGNTIYF
TGTGCCAGCAGTTACCAGGACAGGGGGCCTGGAAACACCATATATTTT
>TRBV6-5|TRBJ2-2|-|TRBD2
CASSLTSGVTGELFF
TGTGCCAGCAGCCTTACTAGCGGGGTCACCGGGGAGCTGTTTTTT
>TRBV15|TRBJ1-1|-|TRBD1
CATQMDRKNTEAFF
TGTGCCACTCAGATGGACAGGAAGAACACTGAAGCTTTCTTT
>TRBV5-1|TRBJ2-5|-|-
CASSLGVGSTQETQYF
TGCGCCAGCAGCTTAGGGGTTGGCAGTACTCAAGAGACCCAGTACTTC
>TRBV19|TRBJ2-6|-|-
CASLHRAGGSGANVLTF
TGTGCCAGTCTACACCGTGCCGGGGGTTCTGGGGCCAACGTCCTGACTTTC
>TRBV6-1|TRBJ1-5|-|-
CASSEAEGMGNQPQHF
TGTGCCAGCAGTGAAGCGGAGGGAATGGGCAATCAGCCCCAGCATTTT
>TRBV6-4|TRBJ1-2|-|-
CASSPSGQPYGYTF
TGTGCCAGCAGTCCCTCCGGACAGCCCTATGGCTACACCTTC
>TRBV19|TRBJ1-5|once|-
CASSAKSGGQPQHF
TGTGCCAGTAGTGCGAAGAGCGGTGGGCAGCCCCAGCATTTT
>TRBV3-1/TRBV3-2|TRBJ1-1|-|-
CASSQGSGNWVAFF
TGTGCCAGCAGCCAAGGGTCCGGGAACTGGGTAGCTTTCTTT
>TRBV19|TRBJ1-5|-|-
CASTQGYQPQHF
TGTGCCAGTACACAGGGATATCAGCCCCAGCATTTT
>TRBV7-7|TRBJ2-3|-|-
CASSAGAGLSTDTQYF
TGTGCCAGCAGCGCAGGGGCCGGTCTGAGCACAGATACGCAGTATTTT
>TRBV24-1|TRBJ1-1|-|-
CATSEGGVRTEAFF
TGTGCCACCAGTGAAGGAGGAGTTAGGACTGAAGCTTTCTTT
>TRBV5-4|TRBJ1-1|-|-
CASSLGGLTEAFF
TGTGCCAGCAGCTTAGGCGGGTTAACTGAAGCTTTCTTT
>TRBV5-1|TRBJ2-3|-|TRBD2
CASSLVLAGFTDTQYF
TGCGCCAGCAGCTTGGTTCTAGCGGGGTTCACAGATACGCAGTATTTT
>TRBV5-6|TRBJ1-6|-|-
CASSLGTRSSYNSPLHF
TGTGCCAGCAGCTTGGGTACAAGGAGCTCCTATAATTCACCCCTCCACTTT
>TRBV4-2|TRBJ2-7|-|TRBD2
CASSQGPSGAYEQYF
TGTGCCAGCAGCCAGGGTCCTAGCGGGGCCTACGAGCAGTACTTC
>TRBV14|TRBJ1-1|-|-
CASSQAGMNTEAFF
TGTGCCAGCAGCCAAGCAGGGATGAACACTGAAGCTTTCTTT
>TRBV24-1|TRBJ2-3|once|TRBD1
CATSDPGQGTDTQYF
TGTGCCACCAGTGACCCGGGACAGGGGACAGATACGCAGTATTTT
>TRBV7-9|TRBJ1-3|-|-
CASSERPRSTIYF
TGTGCCAGCAGCGAACGACCGCGGTCCACCATATATTTT
>TRBV18|TRBJ2-2|once|TRBD1
CASSRTLTGGDNTGELFF
TGTGCCAGCTCACGTACATTGACAGGGGGCGATAACACCGGGGAGCTGTTTTTT
>TRBV7-9|TRBJ1-2|-|-
CASSSTVLTNYGYTF
TGTGCCAGCAGCTCGACAGTTCTTACTAACTATGGCTACACCTTC
>TRBV6-2/TRBV6-3|TRBJ1-1|few|-
CASSSVNTEAFF
TGTGCCAGCAGTTCCGTGAACACTGAAGCTTTCTTT
>TRBV5-4|TRBJ2-3|-|-
CASSLDKGSDTQYF
TGTGCCAGCAGCTTGGATAAGGGGTCAGATACGCAGTATTTT
>TRBV2|TRBJ2-1|-|TRBD2
CASSSRTSGTDNEQFF
TGTGCCAGCAGTTCTAGAACTAGCGGGACTGACAATGAGCAGTTCTTC
>TRBV24-1|TRBJ1-1|-|-
CATSDTWTDEAFF
TGTGCCACCAGTGATACCTGGACAGATGAAGCTTTCTTT
>TRBV25-1|TRBJ1-4|-|TRBD1
CASSAGTGRTNEKLFF
TGTGCCAGCAGTGCGGGGACAGGGAGAACTAATGAAAAACTGTTTTTT
>TRBV11-2|TRBJ2-5|-|-
CASSPATLYSETQYF
TGTGCCAGCAGCCCCGCGACACTCTATTCGGAGACCCAGTACTTC
>TRBV30|TRBJ2-3|once|-
CAWREGSFGTDTQYF
TGTGCCTGGAGAGAGGGTAGCTTTGGCACAGATACGCAGTATTTT
>TRBV13|TRBJ2-3|-|TRBD2
CASSRGTSGDTQYF
TGTGCCAGCAGCCGAGGGACTAGCGGGGATACGCAGTATTTT
>TRBV18|TRBJ2-2|-|TRBD1
CASSPKTGSPPGELFF
TGTGCCAGCTCACCAAAGACAGGGAGCCCTCCCGGGGAGCTGTTTTTT
>TRBV21-1|TRBJ2-4|-|-
CASSQSDSGGGRSAKNIQYF
TGTGCCAGCAGCCAAAGCGATAGCGGGGGGGGCCGTTCGGCCAAAAACATTCAGTACTTC
>TRBV3-1/TRBV3-2|TRBJ2-7|few|-
CASSHLSRGYEQYF
TGTGCCAGCAGCCACCTCAGCAGGGGCTACGAGCAGTACTTC
>TRBV3-1/TRBV3-2|TRBJ1-4|-|-
CASSSDSTTNEKLFF
TGTGCCAGCAGCTCTGACAGCACAACTAATGAAAAACTGTTTTTT
>TRBV4-2|TRBJ2-6|-|-
CASSQEGGSGANVLTF
TGTGCCAGCAGCCAAGAGGGGGGCTCTGGGGCCAACGTCCTGACTTTC
>TRBV6-6|TRBJ2-1|-|-
CASSSWGAYNEQFF
TGTGCCAGCAGTTCCTGGGGGGCCTACAATGAGCAGTTCTTC
>TRBV7-8|TRBJ2-4|-|TRBD1
CASSSPGQGAYIQYF
TGTGCCAGCAGCTCCCCGGGACAGGGGGCGTACATTCAGTACTTC
>TRBV11-2|TRBJ2-3|-|-
CASSLRLSPLSDTQYF
TGTGCCAGCAGCTTAAGACTCAGTCCCTTATCCGATACGCAGTATTTT
>TRBV27|TRBJ1-5|-|-
CASSLRWVDNQPQHF
TGTGCCAGCAGTTTGAGGTGGGTAGACAATCAGCCCCAGCATTTT
>TRBV5-4|TRBJ2-5|-|-
CASSFGNREETQYF
TGTGCCAGCAGCTTTGGGAACAGGGAGGAGACCCAGTACTTC
>TRBV27|TRBJ1-6|-|-
CASRTDYNSPLHF
TGTGCCAGTCGGACAGACTATAATTCACCCCTCCACTTT
>TRBV7-9|TRBJ2-3|-|-
CASSIDGVLDTQYF
TGTGCCAGCAGCATCGACGGGGTTCTGGATACGCAGTATTTT
>TRBV5-5|TRBJ1-4|-|-
CASSSLQSPDEKLFF
TGTGCCAGCAGCTCTTTACAGAGTCCGGATGAAAAACTGTTTTTT
>TRBV27|TRBJ1-5|-|TRBD1
CASSLRDRGQPQHF
TGTGCCAGCAGTCTCCGGGACAGGGGTCAGCCCCAGCATTTT